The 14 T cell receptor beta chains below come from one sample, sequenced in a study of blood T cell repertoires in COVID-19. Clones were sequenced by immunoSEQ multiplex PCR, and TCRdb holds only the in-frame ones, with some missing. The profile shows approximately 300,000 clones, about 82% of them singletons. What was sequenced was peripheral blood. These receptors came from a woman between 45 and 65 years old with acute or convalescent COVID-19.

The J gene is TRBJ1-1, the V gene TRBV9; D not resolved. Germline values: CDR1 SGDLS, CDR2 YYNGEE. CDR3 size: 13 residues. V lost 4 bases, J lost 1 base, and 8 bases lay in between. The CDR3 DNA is TGTGCCAGCAGCACCAGGTGGAACACTGAAGCTTTCTTT. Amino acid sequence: CASSTRWNTEAFF.

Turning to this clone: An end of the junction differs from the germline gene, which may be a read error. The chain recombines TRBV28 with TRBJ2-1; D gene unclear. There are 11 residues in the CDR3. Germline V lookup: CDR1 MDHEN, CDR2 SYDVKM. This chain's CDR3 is CASSLYKEQFF. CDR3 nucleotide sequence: TGTGCCAGCAGTTTATACAAGGAGCAGTTCTTC.

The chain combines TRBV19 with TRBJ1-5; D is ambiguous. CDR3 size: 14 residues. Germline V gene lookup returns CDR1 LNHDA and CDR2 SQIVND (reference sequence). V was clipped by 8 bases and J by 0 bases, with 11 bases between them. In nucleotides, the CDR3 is TGTGCCAGTCGAGGGAAGACTAGCAATCAGCCCCAGCATTTT. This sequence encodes CASRGKTSNQPQHF.

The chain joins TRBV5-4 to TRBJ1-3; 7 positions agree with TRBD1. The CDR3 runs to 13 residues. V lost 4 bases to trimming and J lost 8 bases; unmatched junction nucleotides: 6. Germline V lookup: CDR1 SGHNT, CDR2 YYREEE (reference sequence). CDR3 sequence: CASSPGQRDTIYF. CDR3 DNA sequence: TGTGCCAGCAGCCCGGGACAGAGGGACACCATATATTTT.

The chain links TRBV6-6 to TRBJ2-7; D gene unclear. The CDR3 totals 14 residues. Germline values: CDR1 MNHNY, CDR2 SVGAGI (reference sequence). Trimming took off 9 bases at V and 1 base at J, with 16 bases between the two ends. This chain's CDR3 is CASSRGSLSYEQYF. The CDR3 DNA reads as TGTGCCAGTTCGCGAGGCAGCCTTTCCTACGAGCAGTACTTC.

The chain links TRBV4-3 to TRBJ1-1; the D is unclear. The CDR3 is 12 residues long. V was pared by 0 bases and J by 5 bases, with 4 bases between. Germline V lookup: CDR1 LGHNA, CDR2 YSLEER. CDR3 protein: CASSQDQTEAFF. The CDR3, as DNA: TGCGCCAGCAGCCAAGATCAGACTGAAGCTTTCTTT.

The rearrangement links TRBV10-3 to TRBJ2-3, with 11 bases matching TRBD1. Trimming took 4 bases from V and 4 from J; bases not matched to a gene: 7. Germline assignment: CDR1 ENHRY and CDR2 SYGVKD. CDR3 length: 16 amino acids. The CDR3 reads CAISGGQGGPADTQYF. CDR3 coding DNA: TGTGCCATCAGTGGGGGACAGGGGGGCCCCGCAGATACGCAGTATTTT.

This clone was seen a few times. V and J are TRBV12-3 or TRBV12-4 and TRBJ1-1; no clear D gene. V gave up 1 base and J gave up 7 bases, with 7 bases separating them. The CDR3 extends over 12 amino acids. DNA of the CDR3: TGTGCCAGCAGTTTAGAATTTAGTGAAGCTTTCTTT. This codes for CASSLEFSEAFF.

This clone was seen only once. The CDR3 coding sequence is TGTGCCAGCAGCTTATCACTAGCGGGAAGCAATGAGCAGTTCTTC. Its protein product is CASSLSLAGSNEQFF. V is TRBV7-3 and J is TRBJ2-1; 10 bases map to TRBD2. Germline loops: CDR1 SGHTA, CDR2 FQGTGA. CDR3 length: 15 amino acids. V lost 2 bases and J lost 6; bases outside the gene matches: 4.

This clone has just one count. This CDR3 reads CASSLGTGAGGSDTQYF. Written as DNA, the CDR3 is TGTGCCAGCAGCTTAGGGACTGGGGCGGGAGGATCAGATACGCAGTATTTT. The rearrangement uses TRBV7-9 and TRBJ2-3; TRBD2 aligns across 8 bases. Germline loops: CDR1 SEHNR, CDR2 FQNEAQ (reference sequence). The CDR3 runs to 17 residues. V lost 1 base, J lost 4 bases, and 10 bases stayed unmatched. The entire variable domain, with the rest obtained from reference TRBV7-9 and TRBJ2-3, is as follows: DTGVSQNPRHKITKRGQNVTFRCDPISEHNRLYWYRQTLGQGPEFLTYFQNEAQLEKSRLLSDRFSAERPKGSFSTLEIQRTEQGDSAMYLCASSLGTGAGGSDTQYFGPGTRLTVL.

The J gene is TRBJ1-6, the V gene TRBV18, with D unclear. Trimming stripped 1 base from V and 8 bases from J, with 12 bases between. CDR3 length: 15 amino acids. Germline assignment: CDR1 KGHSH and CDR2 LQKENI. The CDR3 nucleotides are TGTGCCAGCTCACCACTCAGTTACGAGGATTCACCCCTCCACTTT. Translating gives CASSPLSYEDSPLHF. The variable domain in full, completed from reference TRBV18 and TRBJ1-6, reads NAGVMQNPRHLVRRRGQEARLRCSPMKGHSHVYWYRQLPEEGLKFMVYLQKENIIDESGMPKERFSAEFPKEGPSILRIQQVVRGDSAAYFCASSPLSYEDSPLHFGNGTRLTVT.

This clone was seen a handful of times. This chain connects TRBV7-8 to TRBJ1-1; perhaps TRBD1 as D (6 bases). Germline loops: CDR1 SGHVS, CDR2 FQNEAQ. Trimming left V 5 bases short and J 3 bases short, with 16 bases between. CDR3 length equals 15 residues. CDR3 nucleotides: TGTGCCAGCAGCGCACCCCCGTCAGGGGACACTGAAGCTTTCTTT. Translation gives CASSAPPSGDTEAFF.

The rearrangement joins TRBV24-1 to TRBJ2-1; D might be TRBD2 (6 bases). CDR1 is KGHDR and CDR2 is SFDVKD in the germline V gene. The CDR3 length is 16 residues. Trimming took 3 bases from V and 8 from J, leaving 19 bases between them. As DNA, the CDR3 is TGTGCCACCAGTGATCCCATGGAGGGAGGTGGGTATGAGCAGTTCTTC. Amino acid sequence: CATSDPMEGGGYEQFF.

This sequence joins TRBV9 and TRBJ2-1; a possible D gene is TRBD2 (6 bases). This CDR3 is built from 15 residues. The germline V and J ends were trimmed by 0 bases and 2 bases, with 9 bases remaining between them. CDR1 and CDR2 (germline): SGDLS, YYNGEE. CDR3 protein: CASSVVSGTYNEQFF. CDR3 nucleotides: TGTGCCAGCAGCGTAGTTAGCGGTACCTACAATGAGCAGTTCTTC. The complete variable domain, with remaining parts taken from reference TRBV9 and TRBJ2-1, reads DSGVTQTPKHLITATGQRVTLRCSPRSGDLSVYWYQQSLDQGLQFLIQYYNGEERAKGNILERFSAQQFPDLHSELNLSSLELGDSALYFCASSVVSGTYNEQFFGPGTRLTVL.